A selection of T cell receptor beta chains follows, all from one sample in a study of patients and donors after allogeneic stem cell transplantation. From the RT-PCR reads, TCRdb called clonotypes with MiXCR, one entry per CDR3 protein. The table includes roughly 940,000 distinct CDR3 sequences, roughly 17% detected once. The sequencing sample was made of blood, either unsorted or a sorted T cell fraction (not recorded which). The receptors come from a human donor who was either an allogeneic HSCT recipient or a stem cell or donor lymphocyte infusion donor (not recorded which). It is not recorded whose cells these are; they may come from a transplant donor. Each CDR3 is given with its conserved first and last residue. D genes are given only for firm matches. Clone size is given for some rows only: seen once, a few or many times, or a class if the clone is expanded.

d_call j_call v_call clone_size cdr3_aa cdr3_nt
NA TRBJ2-1 TRBV5-6 NA CASSLPGRLDEQFF TGTGCCAGCAGCCTGCCGGGACGTCTGGATGAGCAGTTCTTC
TRBD2 TRBJ2-5 TRBV29-1 few CSVGPSGRAGETQYF TGCAGCGTTGGTCCTAGCGGGAGGGCCGGTGAGACCCAGTACTTC
TRBD2 TRBJ2-3 TRBV7-9 few CASSSPSGGLPDTQYF TGTGCCAGCAGCTCTCCTAGCGGGGGGCTTCCAGATACGCAGTATTTT
TRBD1 TRBJ1-5 TRBV29-1 few CSVSGTGNQPQHF TGCAGCGTTAGCGGGACAGGCAATCAGCCCCAGCATTTT
NA TRBJ1-5 TRBV20-1 NA CSAQFRTIDSNQPQHF TGCAGTGCTCAGTTCCGGACAATTGATAGCAATCAGCCCCAGCATTTT
TRBD1 TRBJ1-2 TRBV11-2 NA CASSYWTGNYGYTF TGTGCCAGCAGCTACTGGACAGGAAACTATGGCTACACCTTC
NA TRBJ1-1 TRBV5-1 NA CASSLTSVEGGVGTEAFF TGCGCCAGCAGCTTAACTTCGGTTGAAGGGGGGGTTGGGACTGAAGCTTTCTTT
NA TRBJ2-2 TRBV3-1 few CASSQSSGELFF TGTGCCAGCAGCCAATCATCCGGGGAGCTGTTTTTT
NA TRBJ1-3 TRBV6-1 NA CASSALEPGGNTIYF TGTGCCAGCAGTGCCCTCGAGCCTGGGGGAAACACCATATATTTT
NA TRBJ1-1 TRBV12-3/TRBV12-4 few CAATPNTEAFF TGTGCCGCGACGCCCAACACTGAAGCTTTCTTT
NA TRBJ1-4 TRBV10-2 NA CASGNLQRTNEKLFF TGCGCCAGCGGGAACTTACAGAGGACTAATGAAAAACTGTTTTTT
NA TRBJ1-1 TRBV7-9 NA CASSSPGLGVTEAFF TGTGCCAGCAGCTCTCCCGGGTTAGGGGTTACTGAAGCTTTCTTT
NA TRBJ1-5 TRBV7-3 few CASSTSTDSNQPQHF TGTGCCAGCAGCACTTCGACAGATAGCAATCAGCCCCAGCATTTT
NA TRBJ2-3 TRBV20-1 NA CSARVSQGADTQYF TGCAGTGCTAGAGTTTCCCAGGGAGCAGATACGCAGTATTTT
NA TRBJ2-7 TRBV27 once CASSHPSGYEQYF TGTGCCAGCAGTCATCCGTCGGGTTACGAGCAGTACTTC
NA TRBJ2-2 TRBV14 few CASSQQLPGRITGELFF TGTGCCAGCAGCCAGCAGCTGCCGGGACGGATCACCGGGGAGCTGTTTTTT
TRBD2 TRBJ2-3 TRBV20-1 NA CSASWEGKDTQYF TGCAGTGCTAGCTGGGAGGGAAAAGATACGCAGTATTTT
TRBD2 TRBJ2-7 TRBV27 NA CASSLSRGKQYF TGTGCCAGCAGTTTGTCGCGGGGGAAGCAGTACTTC
NA TRBJ2-7 TRBV5-6 many CASSLRRTYEQYF TGTGCCAGCAGCTTGCGGAGAACCTACGAGCAGTACTTC
TRBD1 TRBJ1-5 TRBV5-1 many CASSLGTGNQPQHF TGTGCCAGCAGTTTAGGGACAGGGAATCAGCCCCAGCATTTT
NA TRBJ1-3 TRBV20-1 few CSAPDPQWGNTIYF TGCAGTGCTCCGGATCCTCAATGGGGAAACACCATATATTTT
TRBD1 TRBJ2-1 TRBV15 few CATGDRVVNEQFF TGTGCCACCGGGGACAGGGTAGTTAATGAGCAGTTCTTC
TRBD2 TRBJ2-5 TRBV3-1 few CASSTSGKYQETQYF TGTGCCAGCAGCACTAGCGGGAAGTACCAAGAGACCCAGTACTTC
TRBD1 TRBJ1-1 TRBV9 NA CASSVTDRGNTEAFF TGTGCCAGCAGCGTGACCGACAGGGGTAACACTGAAGCTTTCTTT
NA TRBJ1-1 TRBV12-3/TRBV12-4 many CASRSRGGLQEAFF TGTGCCAGCAGGAGCCGCGGGGGGCTTCAGGAAGCTTTCTTT
TRBD1 TRBJ1-4 TRBV9 NA CASSDGTGYNEKLFF TGTGCCAGCAGCGACGGGACAGGGTATAATGAAAAACTGTTTTTT
NA TRBJ1-1 TRBV7-2 NA CASSQDSIAEAFF TGTGCCAGCAGCCAGGACAGTATTGCTGAAGCTTTCTTT
TRBD1 TRBJ2-5 TRBV2 few CASRGDRGRGETQYF TGTGCCAGCAGAGGGGACAGGGGGCGCGGAGAGACCCAGTACTTC
NA TRBJ1-2 TRBV29-1 few CSVILQGGGYTF TGCAGCGTTATCTTACAGGGAGGAGGCTACACCTTC
NA TRBJ2-1 TRBV5-1 NA CASSNGTSYNEQFF TGCGCCAGCAGCAACGGGACATCGTACAATGAGCAGTTCTTC
TRBD1 TRBJ2-1 TRBV5-1 NA CASSFDRVGVEQFF TGCGCCAGCAGCTTTGACAGGGTAGGGGTTGAGCAGTTCTTC
NA TRBJ1-1 TRBV7-8 NA CASSPPTHTEAFF TGTGCCAGCAGCCCCCCCACCCACACTGAAGCTTTCTTT
NA TRBJ2-1 TRBV3-1 NA CASSQVRVENEQFF TGTGCCAGCAGCCAAGTTCGGGTCGAAAATGAGCAGTTCTTC
NA TRBJ2-1 TRBV24-1 NA CATSDLSSYNEQFF TGTGCCACCAGTGATTTGTCGTCCTACAATGAGCAGTTCTTC
TRBD1 TRBJ1-5 TRBV12-3/TRBV12-4 many CASSFRGANQPQHF TGTGCCAGCAGTTTCAGGGGGGCCAATCAGCCCCAGCATTTT
NA TRBJ2-7 TRBV20-1 NA CSARRRFGGHYEQYF TGCAGTGCTAGACGGCGGTTCGGGGGCCACTACGAGCAGTACTTC
TRBD2 TRBJ2-7 TRBV6-5 NA CASSYLAGANYEQYF TGTGCCAGCAGTTATTTAGCGGGAGCAAACTACGAGCAGTACTTC
NA TRBJ2-1 TRBV9 few CASSALPGVSYNEQFF TGTGCCAGCAGCGCTCTCCCAGGGGTCTCCTACAATGAGCAGTTCTTC
NA TRBJ2-4 TRBV28 NA CASSFGVINIQYF TGTGCCAGCAGTTTCGGGGTGATAAACATTCAGTACTTC
NA TRBJ2-2 TRBV11-2 few CPSSYAVPPLGELFF TGTCCCAGCAGCTACGCCGTTCCTCCGTTGGGGGAGCTGTTTTTT
TRBD1 TRBJ1-2 TRBV12-3/TRBV12-4 many CASRGQGNYGYTF TGTGCCAGCAGGGGACAGGGGAACTATGGCTACACCTTC
TRBD1 TRBJ1-1 TRBV10-3 few CAISQDRGRTEAFF TGTGCCATCAGCCAGGACAGGGGGAGGACTGAAGCTTTCTTT
NA TRBJ2-2 TRBV7-2 NA CASSPQGELFF TGTGCCAGCAGCCCGCAGGGGGAGCTGTTTTTT
NA TRBJ2-2 TRBV7-2 NA CASSFGTYTGELFF TGTGCCAGCAGCTTTGGCACTTACACCGGGGAGCTGTTTTTT
TRBD2 TRBJ2-1 TRBV5-1 few CASSLLASESNEQFF TGCGCCAGCAGCCTACTAGCGTCGGAATCAAATGAGCAGTTCTTC
TRBD2 TRBJ2-3 TRBV28 few CASSPTSGRKDTQYF TGTGCCAGCAGTCCCACTAGCGGGAGAAAGGATACGCAGTATTTT
TRBD2 TRBJ2-1 TRBV6-1 NA CASSDGLAGVYEQFF TGTGCCAGCAGTGACGGACTAGCGGGGGTGTATGAGCAGTTCTTC
TRBD2 TRBJ2-1 TRBV5-1 NA CASRGTSDFPWSSYNEQFF TGCGCCAGCAGGGGTACTAGCGACTTCCCATGGAGCTCCTACAATGAGCAGTTCTTC
TRBD1 TRBJ1-1 TRBV9 NA CASSGGTGAMNTEAFF TGTGCCAGCAGCGGAGGGACAGGGGCTATGAACACTGAAGCTTTCTTT
NA TRBJ1-2 TRBV7-9 NA CASSPERGIGYTF TGTGCCAGCAGCCCCGAGCGGGGTATTGGCTACACCTTC
NA TRBJ2-1 TRBV24-1 NA CATSDRGRDEQFF TGTGCCACCAGTGATAGGGGTCGAGATGAGCAGTTCTTC
TRBD1 TRBJ2-1 TRBV6-1 few CASSGRQGTYNEQFF TGTGCCAGCAGTGGAAGACAGGGGACCTACAATGAGCAGTTCTTC
NA TRBJ1-2 TRBV2 NA CASSEASRVVYGYTF TGTGCCAGCAGTGAAGCCTCTCGGGTGGTCTATGGCTACACCTTC
NA TRBJ2-1 TRBV5-1 NA CASSLAMSGNEQFF TGCGCCAGCAGCTTGGCGATGAGCGGGAATGAGCAGTTCTTC